This T cell receptor (beta chain) was recorded in a study of blood T cell repertoires in COVID-19. Germline V gene sequence: CDR1 MNHEY, CDR2 SVGAGI. The CDR3 loop spans 12 amino acids. Trimming cost V 0 bases and J 10 bases, with 9 bases left between them. The sample holds a few counts of this clone. Clones were read by immunoSEQ multiplex PCR, and TCRdb kept only the in-frame ones, dropping some. The table lists fewer than 300,000 clones, 88% of them singletons. The TCR sequence derives from a man between 60 and 75 years old who had recovered from COVID-19. This chain links TRBV6-5 with TRBJ1-1; weak D call: TRBD1 (6 bases). Material for sequencing was peripheral blood. The CDR3 sequence: CASSYSGGLAFF. The CDR3 DNA follows: TGTGCCAGCAGTTACTCAGGGGGTTTAGCTTTCTTT.